The table lists the clone carrying this T cell receptor beta chain with many counts. What it binds is not known. CDR3 length equals 15 residues. V trimming: 5 bases; J trimming: 2 bases; junction bases outside the gene matches: 6. CDR1 is SGHTA and CDR2 is FQGNSA in the germline V gene. These data come from a study of T cell repertoires in cytomegalovirus infection. TCRdb called the reads again in MiXCR, with one record for every CDR3 protein. Among approximately 310,000 distinct CDR3 sequences listed, approximately 25% were seen once. The receptor's source is a human donor in good health (CMV status not recorded). Some clones in this sample may be carry-over from other donors' samples. Sequencing used cultured PBMCs, obtained from culture after CMV antigen stimulation. The chain carries TRBV7-2 and TRBJ2-7; 10 bases map to TRBD1. CDR3 loop: CASSRPGQGTYEQYF. The DNA of the CDR3 is TGTGCCAGCAGCCGACCGGGACAGGGGACCTACGAGCAGTACTTC.